A single sample is the source of the 27 T cell receptor beta chains below, sequenced in a study of shared clonotypes between healthy human individuals. The method was immunoSEQ multiplex PCR; TCRdb's version includes in-frame clones alone and lacks a portion of them. Counted here are approximately 940,000 clones, over 60% occurring once; the ten biggest clones make up about 1.5%. Sample: memory CD4+ T cells sorted from blood. Noted subset: CD45RA-negative fraction. These receptors were obtained from a young man in good health.

J is TRBJ2-3 and V is TRBV19; D is unresolved. The CDR3 covers 15 residues. Germline V gives CDR1 LNHDA, CDR2 SQIVND (reference sequence). Trimming pared 3 bases from V and 2 bases from J, leaving 12 bases between. The DNA of the CDR3 is TGTGCCAGTAGTATGGTACAGACTTTCACAGATACGCAGTATTTT. Translating it yields CASSMVQTFTDTQYF.

The chain uses TRBV6-5 and TRBJ1-6; D not resolved. CDR1 and CDR2 (germline): MNHEY, SVGAGI. The CDR3 spans 13 residues. Trimming removed 10 bases from V and 8 bases from J, with 15 bases in between. The CDR3 nucleotides read TGTGCCACCCGCAGGAGTAAGGATTCACCCCTCCACTTT. Protein: CATRRSKDSPLHF.

The CDR3 sequence: CASSKNRADTQYF. As DNA, the CDR3 is TGTGCCAGCAGTAAAAACAGGGCAGATACGCAGTATTTT. This chain joins TRBV27 and TRBJ2-3, with D perhaps matching TRBD1 (6 bases). V was shortened by 5 bases and J by 4 bases, with 10 bases between the two germline ends. Germline V CDR1 and CDR2: MNHEY, SMNVEV (reference sequence). This CDR3 comprises 13 residues.

CDR3 nucleotides: TGTGCCAGCAGCTTAGGAGGGGGCCCCTACAATGAGCAGTTCTTC. As protein: CASSLGGGPYNEQFF. The gene calls are TRBV7-2 and TRBJ2-1; 7 bases match TRBD1. The V gene end was trimmed by 1 base and the J gene end by 2 bases; junction bases not matched to a gene: 2. The CDR3 has 15 amino acids. CDR1 and CDR2 (germline): SGHTA, FQGNSA.

This clone was recorded only once. J is TRBJ2-7 and V is TRBV10-3; 7 nucleotides agree with TRBD1. In germline, CDR1 is ENHRY, CDR2 SYGVKD. The CDR3 length is 13 residues. V lost 4 bases, J lost 5 bases, and 5 bases stayed unmatched. CDR3 sequence: CAISAEQGNEQYF. CDR3 coding DNA: TGTGCCATCAGTGCCGAACAGGGGAACGAGCAGTACTTC.

This chain connects TRBV11-2 to TRBJ2-1; maybe TRBD1 (5 bases). The CDR3 is 16 residues long. Germline V gene sequence: CDR1 SGHAT, CDR2 FQNNGV. Between the trimmed V and J ends, which lost 2 bases and 3 bases, there was a span of 14 bases. The CDR3, as DNA: TGTGCCAGCAGCTTAACAGGTCGAGGCTACTACAATGAGCAGTTCTTC. This translates into CASSLTGRGYYNEQFF.

This chain links TRBV7-9 with TRBJ1-1; the match to TRBD1 covers 11 bases. After removal of 6 bases from V and 0 bases from J, the junction contained 6 bases not matched to a gene. The CDR3 consists of 16 residues. CDR1 SEHNR and CDR2 FQNEAQ come from the germline V gene (reference sequence). CDR3 nucleotides: TGTGCCAGCAGGACCGGGACAGGGGGGATGAACACTGAAGCTTTCTTT. It is translated as CASRTGTGGMNTEAFF.

As for this clone: Relative to the germline gene, one junction end is altered; a read error may explain this. The chain has TRBV30 and TRBJ2-2, with D possibly TRBD2 on 6 matching bases. Germline CDR1 and CDR2: GTSNPN and SVGIG (reference sequence). The CDR3 runs 16 residues. CDR3 sequence reads: CALTNAGVALTGEQFF. CDR3 in DNA: TGTGCCCTAACTAACGCTGGGGTAGCCTTGACGGGGGAGCAGTTTTTT.

The rearrangement joins TRBV6-1 to TRBJ1-2, with TRBD1 matching 8 bases. Unmatched junction bases numbered 3, after V lost 2 bases and J lost 4 bases. This CDR3 comprises 14 residues. Germline V lookup: CDR1 MNHNS, CDR2 SASEGT. The CDR3 is CASSEQGQAYGYTF. CDR3 DNA sequence: TGTGCCAGCAGTGAACAGGGACAGGCCTATGGCTACACCTTC.

Remarks on this clone: The identical CDR3 is also encoded by other nucleotide sequences in the sample. V gene TRBV7-9 combines with J gene TRBJ2-1, with D unclear. Trimming removed 3 bases from V and 8 bases from J, with 5 bases in between. This CDR3 is 11 amino acids long. CDR1 and CDR2 (germline): SEHNR, FQNEAQ (reference sequence). The CDR3 loop reads CASSFSYEQFF. The CDR3 nucleotides read TGTGCCAGCAGCTTTTCTTATGAGCAGTTCTTC.

CDR3 DNA sequence: TGTGCCATCAGTCAGGGGGCTTACACAGATACGCAGTATTTT. The encoded protein is CAISQGAYTDTQYF. The chain couples TRBV10-3 to TRBJ2-3, with TRBD1 matching 8 bases. The CDR3 is made up of 14 amino acids. Per the germline V gene, CDR1 is ENHRY and CDR2 is SYGVKD. Trimming cost V 5 bases and J 2 bases; bases outside gene matches: 3.

The sample holds one count of this clone. For the CDR3, the DNA is TGTGCCAGCAGGTCATCCGGGGGGACGAACACTGAAGCTTTCTTT. This encodes CASRSSGGTNTEAFF. The gene calls are TRBV5-4 and TRBJ1-1; perhaps TRBD1 as D (5 bases). The CDR3 length is 15 residues. Germline-derived CDR1 and CDR2 are SGHNT and YYREEE (reference sequence). V was cut by 5 bases and J by 1 base, with 15 bases left in between.

This chain joins TRBV6-1 and TRBJ1-6; D may be TRBD1 (6 bases). Germline V gene data show CDR1 as MNHNS and CDR2 as SASEGT. This CDR3 contains 13 residues. The ends were cut back, 8 bases at V and 5 bases at J, with 10 bases in the middle. DNA for the CDR3: TGTGCCAGCCGGCGGACAGATAATTCACCCCTCCACTTT. Encoded protein: CASRRTDNSPLHF.

The chain joins TRBV2 to TRBJ1-1; perhaps TRBD1 as D (5 bases). The CDR3 consists of 16 residues. Between the trimmed V and J ends, which lost 5 bases and 0 bases, there was a span of 16 bases. In germline, CDR1 is SNHLY, CDR2 FYNNEI. The CDR3 loop reads CASSWWGLKMNTEAFF. The CDR3 coding sequence is TGTGCCAGCAGTTGGTGGGGCCTGAAGATGAACACTGAAGCTTTCTTT.

This clone was detected a few times. V is TRBV21-1 and J is TRBJ2-7; no check of the table's D call, TRBD2, against the DNA was made. TRBV21-1 is an annotated pseudogene. CDR3 length: 19 residues. This CDR3 reads CASSKVFEEAGGPSDEQYF. The CDR3 nucleotides are TGTGCCAGCAGCAAAGTGTTTGAGGAAGCGGGGGGGCCGTCCGACGAGCAGTACTTC.

V usage is TRBV9 and J usage is TRBJ2-7, with 8 bases matching TRBD2. This CDR3 region has 16 residues. The V and J ends lost 0 bases and 1 base, in that order; junction bases with no gene match: 6. From germline, CDR1 is SGDLS and CDR2 YYNGEE. CDR3 coding DNA: TGTGCCAGCAGCGTAGGGGGCCTAGCGGGTTCCTACGAGCAGTACTTC. It yields the protein CASSVGGLAGSYEQYF.

The chain couples TRBV19 to TRBJ1-5, with unresolved D. V was cut by 3 bases and J by 7 bases, with 13 bases left in between. The germline V gene has CDR1 LNHDA and CDR2 SQIVND (reference sequence). The CDR3 length is 14 residues. The CDR3 DNA is TGTGCCAGTAGTATCACGGGAATCGACCAGCCCCAGCATTTT. Protein: CASSITGIDQPQHF.

V usage is TRBV9 and J usage is TRBJ2-5; possible D gene TRBD2, 6 bases. Germline V gene lookup returns CDR1 SGDLS and CDR2 YYNGEE. Trimming stripped 1 base from V and 5 bases from J, with 12 bases between. There are 14 residues in the CDR3. The CDR3 here is CASSVREGGETQYF. DNA for the CDR3: TGTGCCAGCAGCGTACGAGAGGGAGGCGAGACCCAGTACTTC.

This clone occurred once. J is TRBJ2-5 and V is TRBV5-1; D remains unclear. Looked up from germline, CDR1 is SGHRS and CDR2 is YFSETQ. CDR3 length: 15 amino acids. Deletions cut 0 bases from V and 3 bases from J, with 12 bases between. The CDR3 nucleotides are TGCGCCAGCAGCTTGGCCACAGTGGGCAAAGAGACCCAGTACTTC. Translation: CASSLATVGKETQYF.

The chain links TRBV11-3 to TRBJ2-2; TRBD2 aligns across 13 bases. CDR1 is SGHNT, CDR2 YENEEA, per germline. With 0 bases clipped from V and 2 bases from J, the junction kept 9 bases outside the gene matches. The CDR3 length is 20 residues. The CDR3, as DNA: TGTGCCAGCAGCTTAGACCCCCTACTAGCGGGGGGGCCCAACACCGGGGAGCTGTTTTTT. Translating it yields CASSLDPLLAGGPNTGELFF.

The chain links TRBV18 to TRBJ2-7, with 10 bases aligning to TRBD1. This CDR3 has 15 amino acids. From germline, CDR1 is KGHSH and CDR2 LQKENI. V shed 3 bases and J 2 bases; nucleotides not matched to a gene: 4. The CDR3 DNA sequence: TGTGCCAGCTCACCTGGACAGGGGGGTCCCTACGAGCAGTACTTC. Translated, it gives CASSPGQGGPYEQYF.

This sequence joins TRBV6-1 and TRBJ1-2; 7 nucleotides match TRBD1. V lost 6 bases and J lost 6; bases outside the gene matches: 7. CDR1 and CDR2 from the germline V gene are MNHNS and SASEGT. The CDR3 runs to 13 residues. The CDR3 spells CASRSQGSDGYTF. CDR3 bases: TGTGCCAGCAGGTCACAGGGGTCGGATGGCTACACCTTC.

The rearrangement links TRBV18 to TRBJ2-5; unclear D gene. The germline V gene has CDR1 KGHSH and CDR2 LQKENI. There are 15 residues in the CDR3. V lost 4 bases and J 1 base, leaving 13 bases between the germline ends. The CDR3 is CASSQQQSSQETQYF. The DNA for the CDR3 is TGTGCCAGCTCACAACAACAGAGTTCCCAAGAGACCCAGTACTTC. Full variable domain (rest looked up from reference TRBV18 and TRBJ2-5): NAGVMQNPRHLVRRRGQEARLRCSPMKGHSHVYWYRQLPEEGLKFMVYLQKENIIDESGMPKERFSAEFPKEGPSILRIQQVVRGDSAAYFCASSQQQSSQETQYFGPGTRLLVL.

The chain couples TRBV5-1 to TRBJ2-7; 13 bases are shared with TRBD2. The germline V gene has CDR1 SGHRS and CDR2 YFSETQ. The V segment lost 0 bases and the J segment 0 bases; nucleotides outside the gene matches: 3. This CDR3 contains 17 residues. The CDR3 protein is CASSLAGLAGISYEQYF. Here the CDR3 DNA reads TGCGCCAGCAGCTTGGCGGGACTAGCGGGGATCTCCTACGAGCAGTACTTC.

The CDR3 here is CASSTRDRGSYEQYF. For the CDR3, the DNA is TGTGCCAGCAGTACCCGGGACAGGGGCTCCTACGAGCAGTACTTC. This chain uses TRBV27 with TRBJ2-7, with 10 bases aligning to TRBD1. The V gene's germline CDR1 is MNHEY and CDR2 SMNVEV (reference sequence). Trimming cost V 5 bases and J 0 bases; bases outside gene matches: 4. The CDR3 is 15 residues long.

The rearrangement links TRBV7-9 to TRBJ1-1; 12 positions match TRBD1. This CDR3 is built from 15 residues. J lost 5 bases, V lost 3 bases, and 4 bases had no gene match. CDR1 and CDR2 from the germline V gene are SEHNR and FQNEAQ (reference sequence). CDR3 nucleotides: TGTGCCAGCAGCTTTGGGGACAGGGGGCAAACTGAAGCTTTCTTT. The encoded protein is CASSFGDRGQTEAFF.

The chain carries TRBV5-1 and TRBJ2-5; TRBD2 matches at 8 bases. Germline CDR1 and CDR2: SGHRS and YFSETQ. V shed 1 base, J shed 1 base, and the junction held 6 bases outside the gene matches. CDR3 size: 16 residues. The CDR3: CASSLTGTRSQETQYF. The CDR3 DNA is TGCGCCAGCAGCTTGACCGGGACTAGGAGCCAAGAGACCCAGTACTTC.